What follows are 19 T cell receptor beta chains derived from one specimen sequenced in a study of T cell responses to AZD1222 COVID-19 vaccine. Measured with immunoSEQ multiplex PCR; TCRdb has only the in-frame clones, and not every one. The sample yields 190,000 or so clones, approximately 93% seen once. The sequencing used peripheral blood, collected 28 days after the second AZD1222 dose. The receptors derive from an adult who received the AZD1222 COVID-19 vaccine.

The chain employs TRBV29-1 and TRBJ1-2, with 7 nucleotides matching TRBD1. This CDR3 is built from 14 residues. Losses at the gene ends were 4 bases for V and 2 bases for J; bases not matched to a gene: 7. CDR1 is SQVTM, CDR2 ANQGSEA, per germline. The CDR3 loop reads CSVGDRNVNYGYTF. The CDR3 nucleotides are TGCAGCGTTGGGGACAGAAATGTAAACTATGGCTACACCTTC.

J is TRBJ2-7 and V is TRBV28; D uncertain. This CDR3 has 19 residues. V shed 3 bases and J shed 0 bases, with 24 bases lying between them. Per the germline V gene, CDR1 is MDHEN and CDR2 is SYDVKM. The CDR3 sequence is CASSFSGNSGRPYSYEQYF. For the CDR3, the DNA is TGTGCCAGCAGTTTTTCAGGCAACTCCGGCAGACCTTACTCCTACGAGCAGTACTTC.

V and J are TRBV3-1 (or the pseudogene TRBV3-2) and TRBJ1-3; D gene unclear. Germline CDR1 reads LGHDT; CDR2 reads YNNKEL (reference sequence). This CDR3 is 16 amino acids long. The V gene lost 4 bases and the J gene lost 0 bases, with 13 bases spanning the gap. For the CDR3, the DNA is TGTGCCAGCAGCCCCGGTCGGAGGTCCTCTGGAAACACCATATATTTT. Residues: CASSPGRRSSGNTIYF.

The chain joins TRBV13 to TRBJ2-1; D is perhaps TRBD1 (6 bases). Germline V lookup: CDR1 PRHDT, CDR2 FYEKMQ (reference sequence). With 3 bases removed from V and 3 bases from J, the gap between germline ends came to 12 bases. The CDR3 sequence is 15 residues long. The CDR3 nucleotides read TGTGCCAGCAGCTTTCGGCAGGGGTTCTACAATGAGCAGTTCTTC. Translated: CASSFRQGFYNEQFF.

This rearrangement joins TRBV14 to TRBJ1-6; D unresolved. The CDR3 extends over 16 amino acids. CDR1 is SGHDN, CDR2 FVKESK, per germline. V lost 0 bases and J lost 0, with 6 bases in between. CDR3 nucleotides: TGTGCCAGCAGCCAAGATCGCAGCTCCTATAATTCACCCCTCCACTTT. Protein product: CASSQDRSSYNSPLHF.

The V call is TRBV5-5, the J call TRBJ2-2, with 8 bases matching TRBD2. Germline-derived CDR1 and CDR2 are SGHKS and YYEKEE (reference sequence). CDR3 length equals 15 residues. The trim removed 0 bases at V and 7 bases at J, leaving 5 bases unmatched. CDR3 nucleotides: TGTGCCAGCAGCTTGGGGGGACTAGGCGGCGGGGAGCTGTTTTTT. This sequence encodes CASSLGGLGGGELFF.

The genes are TRBV7-6 and TRBJ2-7, with D unresolved. CDR1 and CDR2 (germline): SGHVS, FNYEAQ. This CDR3 comprises 15 residues. With 4 bases removed from V and 1 base from J, the gap between germline ends came to 14 bases. The CDR3: CASSSSPSGSYEQYF. DNA for the CDR3: TGTGCCAGCAGCTCCTCCCCGTCTGGGTCCTACGAGCAGTACTTC.

This clone came up once. The genes are TRBV19 and TRBJ2-7; 9 nucleotides agree with TRBD1. After removal of 4 bases from V and 3 bases from J, the junction contained 7 bases not matched to a gene. Per the germline V gene, CDR1 is LNHDA and CDR2 is SQIVND (reference sequence). The CDR3 runs to 15 residues. The CDR3 DNA is TGTGCCAGTAGTACCCCCATGGGACAGGGCTACGAGCAGTACTTC. Translation: CASSTPMGQGYEQYF.

This sequence joins TRBV28 and TRBJ1-1; tentatively, D is TRBD1 (6 bases). Germline V gene sequence: CDR1 MDHEN, CDR2 SYDVKM. V was cut by 4 bases and J by 11 bases, with 11 bases left in between. CDR3 size: 11 residues. CDR3 sequence reads: CASSYAGAAFF. CDR3 DNA: TGTGCCAGCAGTTACGCGGGGGCCGCTTTCTTT.

This clone has only one observation. V usage is TRBV30 and J usage is TRBJ1-5; possible D gene TRBD1, 5 bases. Germline assignment: CDR1 GTSNPN and CDR2 SVGIG (reference sequence). Trimming shortened V by 3 bases and J by 4 bases, and 16 bases separated the two germline ends. CDR3 size: 15 residues. The CDR3 DNA follows: TGTGCCTGGAGCCCCTTTGAGGGGCAGAATCAGCCCCAGCATTTT. Translating gives CAWSPFEGQNQPQHF. Full variable domain (missing parts from reference TRBV30 and TRBJ1-5): SQTIHQWPATLVQPVGSPLSLECTVEGTSNPNLYWYRQAAGRGLQLLFYSVGIGQISSEVPQNLSASRPQDRQFILSSKKLLLSDSGFYLCAWSPFEGQNQPQHFGDGTRLSIL.

The genes are TRBV5-1 and TRBJ1-6; possible D gene TRBD1, 6 bases. The CDR3 runs 16 residues. Trimming took 3 bases from V and 6 from J, leaving 16 bases between them. From germline, CDR1 is SGHRS and CDR2 YFSETQ. CDR3 in amino acids: CASSSDRSARNSPLHF. The CDR3 nucleotides are TGCGCCAGCAGCTCCGACAGGTCAGCCCGTAATTCACCCCTCCACTTT.

The chain recombines TRBV3-1 (or the pseudogene TRBV3-2) with TRBJ2-1, with D perhaps TRBD1 (6 bases). The CDR3 extends over 12 amino acids. CDR1 and CDR2 (germline): LGHDT, YNNKEL (reference sequence). V was trimmed by 4 bases and J by 10 bases, leaving 11 bases between them. This CDR3 reads CASSLSGTEQFF. The DNA of the CDR3 is TGTGCCAGCAGCCTCTCCGGGACAGAGCAGTTCTTC.

The J gene is TRBJ1-1, the V gene TRBV28, with D perhaps TRBD1 (5 bases). Germline CDR1 reads MDHEN; CDR2 reads SYDVKM. The CDR3 consists of 14 residues. V dropped 5 bases and J dropped 0 bases, with 10 bases sitting between them. The chain's CDR3 is CASSNVQVNTEAFF. For the CDR3, the DNA is TGTGCCAGCAGTAACGTACAGGTGAACACTGAAGCTTTCTTT.

V gene TRBV9 combines with J gene TRBJ1-5; tentative D call: TRBD1 (5 bases). The CDR3 totals 15 residues. Trimming cost V 0 bases and J 7 bases, with 14 bases left between them. Germline CDR1 SGDLS, CDR2 YYNGEE. CDR3 in DNA: TGTGCCAGCAGCGTAGGGTGGAGGGAGGGGCAGCCCCAGCATTTT. Its translation is CASSVGWREGQPQHF.

The chain carries TRBV18 and TRBJ1-1; D is possibly TRBD1 (5 bases). V was shortened by 3 bases and J by 1 base, with 9 bases between the two germline ends. This CDR3 comprises 14 residues. The germline V gene has CDR1 KGHSH and CDR2 LQKENI. CDR3 in DNA: TGTGCCAGCTCACCGGCGACAGAGAACACTGAAGCTTTCTTT. This translates into CASSPATENTEAFF.

The chain has TRBV5-4 and TRBJ1-6; D not resolved. V lost 3 bases to trimming and J lost 8 bases, with 18 bases between them. Germline CDR1 SGHNT, CDR2 YYREEE (reference sequence). The CDR3 is made up of 16 amino acids. Written as DNA, the CDR3 is TGTGCCAGCAGCTCAACGGCGAGTTTCGGGGATTCACCCCTCCACTTT. Translated: CASSSTASFGDSPLHF.

The rearrangement links TRBV7-7 to TRBJ2-1; 11 bases agree with TRBD2. V lost 5 bases and J lost 7; bases outside the gene matches: 7. The CDR3 length is 15 residues. Looked up from germline, CDR1 is SSHAT and CDR2 is FNYEAQ (reference sequence). The CDR3 bases are TGTGCCAGCAGCCTAATAGCGGGGGGGAAAAATGAGCAGTTCTTC. It codes for CASSLIAGGKNEQFF.

The chain joins TRBV10-3 to TRBJ1-2; D gene uncertain. The length of the CDR3 is 12 residues. V was shortened by 4 bases and J by 8 bases, with 11 bases between the two germline ends. Germline V gene sequence: CDR1 ENHRY, CDR2 SYGVKD. In DNA form, the CDR3 reads TGTGCCATCAGTGCGGACGGTCACGGCTACACCTTC. This gives the protein CAISADGHGYTF.

V is TRBV6-5 and J is TRBJ2-5, with 11 bases matching TRBD2. The germline V gene has CDR1 MNHEY and CDR2 SVGAGI. This CDR3 is 16 amino acids long. Trimming took 0 bases from V and 7 from J; bases not matched to a gene: 7. CDR3 bases: TGTGCCAGCAGTTACTCATTAGCGGGGGGGGAAGGGACCCAGTACTTC. Protein sequence: CASSYSLAGGEGTQYF.